This T cell receptor beta chain was captured in a study of spatial heterogeneity in lung cancer. In TCRdb, the 5' RACE reads were re-called with MiXCR into one record per CDR3 protein. The profile shows 2,000 to 2,500 distinct CDR3 sequences, less than 2% of them singletons. This clonotype is deemed medium-sized (0.01 to 0.1%). As to time point: sample taken at primary tumor resection. Untreated early-stage non-small cell lung cancer patients, fewer than 85 in total, were the donors. This CDR3 is built from 16 residues. Germline assignment: CDR1 LGHNA and CDR2 YNFKEQ. V shed 5 bases and J shed 1 base, with 17 bases lying between them.

The sequence was collected from a male donor with early-stage non-small cell lung cancer. The chain uses TRBV4-2 and TRBJ2-5; TRBD2 is a possible D gene (6 bases). This specimen consisted of normal lung tissue next to the tumor, obtained at surgery. The CDR3 bases are TGTGCCAGCAGCGAAGGGCGGCGGGGAGGCCAAGAGACCCAGTACTTC. Its translation: CASSEGRRGGQETQYF.